This TCR beta chain was recorded in a study of cytomegalovirus exposure and HLA in healthy donors. Regarding the study as a whole: Despite most TCR sequences being rare, some public TCRs occurred in many donors.

Researchers ran the PCR with 60 Vbeta and 13 Jbeta primers. TCRdb keeps only in-frame clones here, not all; method: immunoSEQ multiplex PCR. The table lists 95,000 to 110,000 clones, 70% to 85% of them singletons, with roughly 3.9% in the top ten. Germline V lookup: CDR1 SEHNR, CDR2 FQNEAQ (reference sequence). V was cut by 4 bases and J by 3 bases, with 13 bases left in between. The CDR3 spans 15 residues. As concerns this clone: No antigen is known for it.

The source is a male donor in good health and CMV-seronegative. This rearrangement joins TRBV7-9 to TRBJ1-5, with D possibly being TRBD1 (6 bases). The source material was PBMCs. The DNA of the CDR3 is TGTGCCAGCAGCTCCTTACAGGGCGCCAATCAGCCCCAGCATTTT. Residues: CASSSLQGANQPQHF.